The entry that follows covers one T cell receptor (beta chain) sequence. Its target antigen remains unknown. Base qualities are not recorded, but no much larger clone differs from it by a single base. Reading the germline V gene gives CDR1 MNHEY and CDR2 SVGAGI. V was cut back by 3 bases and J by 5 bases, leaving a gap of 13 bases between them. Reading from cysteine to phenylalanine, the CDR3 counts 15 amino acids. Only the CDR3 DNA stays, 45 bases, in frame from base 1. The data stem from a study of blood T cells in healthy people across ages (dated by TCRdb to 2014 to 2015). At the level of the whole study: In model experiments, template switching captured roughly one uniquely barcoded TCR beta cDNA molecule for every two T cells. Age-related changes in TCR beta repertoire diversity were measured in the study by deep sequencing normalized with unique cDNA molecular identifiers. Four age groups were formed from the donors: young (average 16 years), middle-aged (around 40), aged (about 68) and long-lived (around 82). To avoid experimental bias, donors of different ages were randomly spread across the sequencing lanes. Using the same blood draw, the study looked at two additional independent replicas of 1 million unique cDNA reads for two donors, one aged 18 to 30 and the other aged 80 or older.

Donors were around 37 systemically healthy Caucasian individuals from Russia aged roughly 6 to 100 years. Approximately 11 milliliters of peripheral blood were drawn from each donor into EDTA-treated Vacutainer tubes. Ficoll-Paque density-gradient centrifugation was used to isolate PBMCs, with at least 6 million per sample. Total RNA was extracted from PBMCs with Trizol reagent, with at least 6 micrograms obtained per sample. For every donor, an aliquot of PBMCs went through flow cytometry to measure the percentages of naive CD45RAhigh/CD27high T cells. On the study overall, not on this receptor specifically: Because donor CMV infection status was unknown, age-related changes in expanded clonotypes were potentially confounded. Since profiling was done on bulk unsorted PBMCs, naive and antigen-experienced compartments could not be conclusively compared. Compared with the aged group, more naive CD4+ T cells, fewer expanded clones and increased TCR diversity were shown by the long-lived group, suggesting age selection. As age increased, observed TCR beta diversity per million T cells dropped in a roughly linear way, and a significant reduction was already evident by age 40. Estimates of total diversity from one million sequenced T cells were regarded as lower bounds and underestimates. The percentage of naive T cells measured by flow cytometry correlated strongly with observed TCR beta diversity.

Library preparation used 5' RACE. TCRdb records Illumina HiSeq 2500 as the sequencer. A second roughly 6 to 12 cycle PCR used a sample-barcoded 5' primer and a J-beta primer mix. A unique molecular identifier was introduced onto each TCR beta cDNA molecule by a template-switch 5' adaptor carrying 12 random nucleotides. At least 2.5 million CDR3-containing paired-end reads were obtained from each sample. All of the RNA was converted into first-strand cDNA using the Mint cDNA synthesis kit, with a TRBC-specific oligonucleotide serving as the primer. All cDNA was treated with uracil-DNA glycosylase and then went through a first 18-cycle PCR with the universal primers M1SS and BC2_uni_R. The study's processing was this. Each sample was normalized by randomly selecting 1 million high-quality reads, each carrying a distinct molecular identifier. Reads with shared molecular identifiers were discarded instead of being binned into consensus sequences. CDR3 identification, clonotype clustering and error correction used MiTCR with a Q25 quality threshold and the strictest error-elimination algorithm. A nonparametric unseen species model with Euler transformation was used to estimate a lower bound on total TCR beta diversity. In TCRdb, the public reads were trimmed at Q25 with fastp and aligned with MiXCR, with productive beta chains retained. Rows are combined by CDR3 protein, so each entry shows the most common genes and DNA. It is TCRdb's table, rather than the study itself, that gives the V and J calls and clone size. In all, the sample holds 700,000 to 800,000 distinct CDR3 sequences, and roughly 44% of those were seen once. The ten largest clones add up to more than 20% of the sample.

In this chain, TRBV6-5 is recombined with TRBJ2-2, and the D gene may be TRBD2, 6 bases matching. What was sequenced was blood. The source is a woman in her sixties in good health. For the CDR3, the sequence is CASSYELAGTGELFF. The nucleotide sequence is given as TGTGCCAGCAGTTATGAACTAGCCGGAACCGGGGAGCTGTTTTTT.